The source of this T cell receptor beta chain is a study of cytomegalovirus exposure and HLA in healthy donors. Trimming left V 2 bases short and J 0 bases short, with 8 bases between. Germline V gives CDR1 MNHNY, CDR2 SVGAGI (reference sequence). The CDR3 has 15 residues. Libraries were prepared by immunoSEQ multiplex PCR; TCRdb keeps only in-frame clonotypes and omits some of them. Of approximately 70,000 clones in the sample, roughly 94% were seen once. This TCR was sampled from a woman younger than 35 in good health and CMV-seronegative. This chain joins TRBV6-6 and TRBJ1-3; unclear D gene. Sequencing used PBMCs. The CDR3 DNA reads as TGTGCCAGCAGTTACCCGGAGAGCTCTGGAAACACCATATATTTT. Its protein is CASSYPESSGNTIYF.